The entry below describes one T cell receptor beta chain. Its specificity is unknown. This sample is drawn from a study of T cell responses to AZD1222 COVID-19 vaccine. Overall study findings and caveats: Clonal diversity may have been underestimated, and the donors were mostly white British, with more females than males. Dominant CD4 TCR responses targeted spike regions 160-218 and 743-854. With two AZD1222 doses given, Spike-specific TCR breadth and depth both rose. Baseline antibody screening turned up just a handful of seropositive AZD1222 recipients.

Repertoires were generated with immunoSEQ multiplex PCR, while TCRdb's copy carries only in-frame clones and drops some. This table holds over 150,000 clones, 90% found once. The CDR3 is 13 amino acids. Per germline, CDR1 LNHDA and CDR2 SQIVND (reference sequence). The ends lost 4 bases at V and 15 bases at J; junction bases unmatched: 8. The chain has TRBV19 and TRBJ2-1; 11 bases fit TRBD1. This TCR was sampled from an adult in good health. Specimen: peripheral blood, collected on day 0 of AZD1222 vaccination. CDR3 nucleotides: TGTGCCAGTAGTACCCGGCTGGGGACAGGGGGGTTCTTC. It is translated as CASSTRLGTGGFF.